This T cell receptor (beta chain) was captured in a study of molecular identifiers for immune sequencing clone quantification. The authors gated naive CD8 T cells as CD8+CD4-CCR7+CD45RA+ for sorting. Preparation of the bulk TCR libraries relied on previously described methods and listed TCR primers. Each CDR3 protein gets one entry after TCRdb re-called the PCR reads with MiXCR. Found here are around 70,000 distinct CDR3 sequences, 15% to 20% of them singletons; the top ten hold 1.5% to 1.7%. This clonotype showed up just a few times. A much bigger clone sits one base away, suggesting this may be a read error. The TCR comes from a human donor in good health. Some libraries in this study had Jurkat cell RNA spiked in. Sequences were obtained from naive CD8+ T cells from blood, with Jurkat cell RNA spiked in. Sample subset: FACS-sorted CD8+CD4-CCR7+CD45RA+ naive T cells.

This CDR3 reads CASSLANSGGTGYTF. The CDR3 coding sequence is TGCGCCAGCAGCTTGGCCAATTCAGGGGGCACGGGCTACACCTTC. The rearrangement links TRBV5-1 to TRBJ1-2; TRBD1 matches 8 bases. Per germline, CDR1 SGHRS and CDR2 YFSETQ. V lost 0 bases and J lost 8; bases outside the gene matches: 9. This CDR3 region has 15 residues.